This T cell receptor beta chain was sequenced during a study of T cell clones after liver transplantation. Looking at the study overall: TCRbeta sequencing after a pre-transplant mixed lymphocyte reaction identified graft-donor-reactive clones, later tracked in post-transplant blood. At least one year of complete immunosuppression withdrawal without enzymes over twice normal defined tolerance. Points from the study as a whole: These preliminary findings come from unstandardized post-transplant sampling times. The donor-reactive repertoire was only partly measurable in a couple of subjects, lacking donor cells.

Clones were sequenced by immunoSEQ multiplex PCR, and TCRdb holds only the in-frame ones, with some missing. Among around 80,000 clones, around four fifths were seen once, and the ten largest hold about 0.45%. The CDR3 is 15 residues long. Germline CDR1 reads SGHRS; CDR2 reads YFSETQ. V was trimmed by 4 bases and J by 4 bases, leaving 12 bases between them. Comment on this clone: The antigen is undetermined.

V usage is TRBV5-1 and J usage is TRBJ2-6; perhaps TRBD2 as D (6 bases). The sample consisted of CD4+ T cells from blood, taken 45 to 46 months after liver transplant. This clonotype was obtained from a human patient who received a liver transplant. The graft donor may account for some of the T cells. This CDR3 reads CASSRRGSGANVLTF. The DNA of the CDR3 is TGCGCCAGCAGCCGGAGGGGTTCCGGGGCCAACGTCCTGACTTTC.